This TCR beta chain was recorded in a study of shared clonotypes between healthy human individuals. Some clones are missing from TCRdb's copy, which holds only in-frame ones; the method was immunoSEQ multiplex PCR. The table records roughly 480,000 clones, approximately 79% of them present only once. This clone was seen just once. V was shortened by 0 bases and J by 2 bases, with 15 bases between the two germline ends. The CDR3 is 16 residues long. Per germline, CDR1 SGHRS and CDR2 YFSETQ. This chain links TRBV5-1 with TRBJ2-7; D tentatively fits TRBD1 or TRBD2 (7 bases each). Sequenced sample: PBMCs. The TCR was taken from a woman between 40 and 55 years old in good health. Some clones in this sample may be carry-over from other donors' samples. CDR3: CASSLGRPGGAYEQYF. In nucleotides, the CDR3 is TGCGCCAGCAGCTTGGGACGGCCAGGGGGGGCCTACGAGCAGTACTTC.